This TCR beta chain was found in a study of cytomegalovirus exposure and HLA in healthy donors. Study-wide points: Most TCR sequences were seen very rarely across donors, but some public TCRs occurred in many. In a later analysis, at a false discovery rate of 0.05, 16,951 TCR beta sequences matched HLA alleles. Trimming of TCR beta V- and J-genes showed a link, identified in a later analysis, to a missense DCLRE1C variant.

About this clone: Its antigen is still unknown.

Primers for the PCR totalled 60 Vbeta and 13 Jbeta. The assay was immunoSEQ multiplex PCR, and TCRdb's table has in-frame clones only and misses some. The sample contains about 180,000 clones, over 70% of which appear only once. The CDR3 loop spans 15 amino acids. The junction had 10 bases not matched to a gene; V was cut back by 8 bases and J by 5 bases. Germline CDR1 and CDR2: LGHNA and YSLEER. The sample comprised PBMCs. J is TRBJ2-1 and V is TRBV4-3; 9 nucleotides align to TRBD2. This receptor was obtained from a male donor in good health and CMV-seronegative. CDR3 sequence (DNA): TGCGCCAGCCAGTTTGCGGGAGGGCCAGACAATGAGCAGTTCTTC. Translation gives CASQFAGGPDNEQFF.